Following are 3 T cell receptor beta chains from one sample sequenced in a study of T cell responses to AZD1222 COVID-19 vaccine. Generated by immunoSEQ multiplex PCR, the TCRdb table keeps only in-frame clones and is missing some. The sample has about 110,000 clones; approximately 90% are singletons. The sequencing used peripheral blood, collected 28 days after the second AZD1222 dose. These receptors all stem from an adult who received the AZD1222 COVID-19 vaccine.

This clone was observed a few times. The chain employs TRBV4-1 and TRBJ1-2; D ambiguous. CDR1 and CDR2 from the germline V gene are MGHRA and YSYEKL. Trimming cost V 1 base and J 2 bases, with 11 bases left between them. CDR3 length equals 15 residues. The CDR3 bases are TGCGCCAGCAGCCAAGCGACAACGCGGAACTATGGCTACACCTTC. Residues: CASSQATTRNYGYTF.

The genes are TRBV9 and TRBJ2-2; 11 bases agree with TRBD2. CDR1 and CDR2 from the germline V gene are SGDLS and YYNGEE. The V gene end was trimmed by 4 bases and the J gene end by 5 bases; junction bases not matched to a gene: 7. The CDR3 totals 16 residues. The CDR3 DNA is TGTGCCAGCAGCCAGGCTAGCGGGGGGTGGACCGGGGAGCTGTTTTTT. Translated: CASSQASGGWTGELFF.

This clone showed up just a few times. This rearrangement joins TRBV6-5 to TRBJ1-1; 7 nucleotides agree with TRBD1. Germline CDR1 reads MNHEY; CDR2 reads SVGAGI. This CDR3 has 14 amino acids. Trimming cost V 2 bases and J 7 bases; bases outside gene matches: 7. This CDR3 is CASSYHARDSEAFF. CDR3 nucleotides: TGTGCCAGCAGTTACCACGCCCGGGACAGTGAAGCTTTCTTT.